These T cell receptor beta chains were read from a single sample in a study of T cell changes during pregnancy in multiple sclerosis. Assay: immunoSEQ multiplex PCR; the TCRdb copy retains only in-frame clones and omits some. The table has 88,000 or so clones, around 90% seen once; the top ten hold roughly 1.4%. The specimen was peripheral blood, collected before pregnancy. All receptors come from a female donor with multiple sclerosis, enrolled in a pregnancy study. Each CDR3 is given with its conserved first and last residue. The D gene is left open where the match is weak. A row's size may be missing; if present it is once, few, many or a size class.

clone size: NA; D gene: TRBD1; V gene: TRBV7-7; J gene: TRBJ2-1; CDR3 length: 13; CDR3 DNA: TGTGCTAGCAGCTTAGGGACAGGCAATGAGCAGTTCTTC; CDR3 protein: CASSLGTGNEQFF
clone size: NA; D gene: NA; V gene: TRBV19; J gene: TRBJ2-3; CDR3 length: 15; CDR3 DNA: TGTGCCAGTAGTATCAGGGCCTCCCACACAGATACGCAGTATTTT; CDR3 protein: CASSIRASHTDTQYF
clone size: NA; D gene: NA; V gene: TRBV29-1; J gene: TRBJ2-5; CDR3 length: 12; CDR3 DNA: TGCAGCGTTGCGACAGCCCAAGAGACCCAGTACTTC; CDR3 protein: CSVATAQETQYF
clone size: NA; D gene: TRBD1; V gene: TRBV11-2; J gene: TRBJ2-2; CDR3 length: 17; CDR3 DNA: TGTGCCAGCAGCTTAGTAGGGACAGGGGGCTTCACCGGGGAGCTGTTTTTT; CDR3 protein: CASSLVGTGGFTGELFF
clone size: NA; D gene: NA; V gene: TRBV6-5; J gene: TRBJ1-2; CDR3 length: 11; CDR3 DNA: TGTGCCAGCAGCTGGCGGGGCGGCTACACCTTC; CDR3 protein: CASSWRGGYTF
clone size: NA; D gene: TRBD2; V gene: TRBV5-1; J gene: TRBJ2-3; CDR3 length: 15; CDR3 DNA: TGCGCCAGCAGCCAAGGACTAGCGGGGCGAGATACGCAGTATTTT; CDR3 protein: CASSQGLAGRDTQYF
clone size: NA; D gene: NA; V gene: TRBV7-9; J gene: TRBJ1-1; CDR3 length: 12; CDR3 DNA: TGTGCCAGCAGCTTAGGACTACCTGAAGCTTTCTTT; CDR3 protein: CASSLGLPEAFF
clone size: NA; D gene: TRBD2; V gene: TRBV9; J gene: TRBJ2-7; CDR3 length: 15; CDR3 DNA: TGTGCCAGCAGCGTAGGTTTGGGGGGGTACACGGAGCAGTACTTC; CDR3 protein: CASSVGLGGYTEQYF
clone size: NA; D gene: NA; V gene: TRBV7-9; J gene: TRBJ1-1; CDR3 length: 16; CDR3 DNA: TGTGCCAGCAGCTTAAGTTCGGGGGTGGGGGGAACTGAAGCTTTCTTT; CDR3 protein: CASSLSSGVGGTEAFF
clone size: NA; D gene: NA; V gene: TRBV4-2; J gene: TRBJ2-1; CDR3 length: 13; CDR3 DNA: TGTGCCAGCAGTCAAGGGACATACAATGAGCAGTTCTTC; CDR3 protein: CASSQGTYNEQFF
clone size: few; D gene: TRBD1; V gene: TRBV6-5; J gene: TRBJ1-2; CDR3 length: 13; CDR3 DNA: TGTGCCAGCAGTTACCGACAGGGTGGAGGCTACACCTTC; CDR3 protein: CASSYRQGGGYTF
clone size: NA; D gene: NA; V gene: TRBV6-1; J gene: TRBJ1-1; CDR3 length: 14; CDR3 DNA: TGTGCCACCAGTAAGGGGAATATGAACACTGAAGCTTTCTTT; CDR3 protein: CATSKGNMNTEAFF
clone size: NA; D gene: TRBD2; V gene: TRBV12-5; J gene: TRBJ2-1; CDR3 length: 21; CDR3 DNA: TGTGCTAGTGGTGTAACTTCCGGGCTAGCGGGGGGGTTGTACGGGTGGAATGAGCAGTTCTTC; CDR3 protein: CASGVTSGLAGGLYGWNEQFF
clone size: NA; D gene: TRBD1; V gene: TRBV7-3; J gene: TRBJ2-7; CDR3 length: 14; CDR3 DNA: TGTGCCAGCAGCCTGACAGGGGGCCACTACGAGCAGTACTTC; CDR3 protein: CASSLTGGHYEQYF
clone size: NA; D gene: NA; V gene: TRBV2; J gene: TRBJ2-1; CDR3 length: 16; CDR3 DNA: TGTGCCAGCAGCGGGGGGACAGGAGAGTTGGCCAATGAGCAGTTCTTC; CDR3 protein: CASSGGTGELANEQFF
clone size: NA; D gene: NA; V gene: TRBV5-1; J gene: TRBJ2-4; CDR3 length: 14; CDR3 DNA: TGCGCCAGCAGCTTGGCACGACCGGGTCTGGTTCAGTACTTC; CDR3 protein: CASSLARPGLVQYF
clone size: once; D gene: NA; V gene: TRBV7-9; J gene: TRBJ1-6; CDR3 length: 12; CDR3 DNA: TGTGCCAGCAGACCCAGGGATTCACCCCTCCACTTT; CDR3 protein: CASRPRDSPLHF
clone size: NA; D gene: TRBD2; V gene: TRBV14; J gene: TRBJ2-1; CDR3 length: 16; CDR3 DNA: TGTGCCAGCAGCCATAGCGGGGGGGAGTACTACAATGAGCAGTTCTTC; CDR3 protein: CASSHSGGEYYNEQFF
clone size: NA; D gene: NA; V gene: TRBV7-9; J gene: TRBJ2-2; CDR3 length: 12; CDR3 DNA: TGTGCCAGCTTGAGGGACACCGGGGAGCTGTTTTTT; CDR3 protein: CASLRDTGELFF
clone size: NA; D gene: TRBD1; V gene: TRBV7-6; J gene: TRBJ2-7; CDR3 length: 14; CDR3 DNA: TGTGCCAGCAGCAAGGGACAGGGGTTCTACGAGCAGTACTTC; CDR3 protein: CASSKGQGFYEQYF